This T cell receptor (beta chain) stems from a study of CD8+ T cells in alopecia areata. Study context: The study gave treated patients oral tofacitinib at 5 to 10 mg twice daily.

Reverse transcription of extracted RNA yielded cDNA, which provided the sequencing template. Some clones are missing from TCRdb's copy, which holds only in-frame ones; the method was immunoSEQ multiplex PCR. The sample consists of around 13,000 clones, roughly two thirds of them appearing once. Study observations and caveats: Among the top 100, expanded CD8+ clones were significantly decreased by tofacitinib, as was scalp clonality. TCR sharing across patients was less clear than in mice, possibly HLA-related. Persistence in scalp and blood during tofacitinib was observed for many expanded lesional clones.

The CDR3 contains 13 residues. Germline CDR1 and CDR2: LGHNA and YSLEER. Between the trimmed V and J ends, which lost 0 bases and 10 bases, there was a span of 7 bases. To note about this clone: The antigen remains unidentified.

Stated treatment: oral pan-JAK inhibitor, 5-10 mg twice daily. Specimens obtained from alopecia areata patients comprised lesional scalp punch biopsies and peripheral blood. This TCR was sampled from a human donor with alopecia areata. Sequencing used skin, obtained at week 4, from a patient treated with tofacitinib. The gene calls are TRBV4-3 and TRBJ1-6; unclear D gene. CDR3 residues: CASSQEPGSPLHF. CDR3 coding DNA: TGCGCCAGCAGCCAAGAGCCGGGATCACCCCTCCACTTT.